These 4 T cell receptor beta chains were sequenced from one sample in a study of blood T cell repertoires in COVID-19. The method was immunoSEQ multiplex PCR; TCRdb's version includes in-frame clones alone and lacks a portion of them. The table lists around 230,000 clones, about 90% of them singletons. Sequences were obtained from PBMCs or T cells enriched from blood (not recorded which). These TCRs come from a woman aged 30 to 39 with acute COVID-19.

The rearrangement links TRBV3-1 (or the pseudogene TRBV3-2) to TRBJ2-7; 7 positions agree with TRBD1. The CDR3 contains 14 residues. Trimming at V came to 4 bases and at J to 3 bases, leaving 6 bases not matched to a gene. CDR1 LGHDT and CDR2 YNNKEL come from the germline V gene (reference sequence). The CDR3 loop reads CASSPHRDSYEQYF. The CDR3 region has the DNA TGTGCCAGCAGCCCGCACCGGGACAGCTACGAGCAGTACTTC.

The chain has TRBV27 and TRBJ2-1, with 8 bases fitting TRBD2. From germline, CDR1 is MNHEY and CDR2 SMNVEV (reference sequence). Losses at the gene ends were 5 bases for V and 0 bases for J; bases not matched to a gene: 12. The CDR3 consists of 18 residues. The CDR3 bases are TGTGCCAGCAGTCCCCAATACGGGAGGGAGAGCTCCTACAATGAGCAGTTCTTC. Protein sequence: CASSPQYGRESSYNEQFF.

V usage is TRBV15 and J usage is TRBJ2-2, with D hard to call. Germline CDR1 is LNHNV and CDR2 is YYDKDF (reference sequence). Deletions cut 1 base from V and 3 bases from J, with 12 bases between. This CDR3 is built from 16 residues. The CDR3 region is CATSRAKTVDTGELFF. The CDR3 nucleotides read TGTGCCACCAGCAGAGCGAAAACAGTGGACACCGGGGAGCTGTTTTTT.

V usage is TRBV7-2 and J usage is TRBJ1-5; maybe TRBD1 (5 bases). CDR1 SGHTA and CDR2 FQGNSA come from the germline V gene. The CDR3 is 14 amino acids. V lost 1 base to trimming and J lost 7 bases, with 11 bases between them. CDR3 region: CASSLVGGEQPQHF. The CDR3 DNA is TGTGCCAGCAGCTTAGTGGGGGGGGAACAGCCCCAGCATTTT.